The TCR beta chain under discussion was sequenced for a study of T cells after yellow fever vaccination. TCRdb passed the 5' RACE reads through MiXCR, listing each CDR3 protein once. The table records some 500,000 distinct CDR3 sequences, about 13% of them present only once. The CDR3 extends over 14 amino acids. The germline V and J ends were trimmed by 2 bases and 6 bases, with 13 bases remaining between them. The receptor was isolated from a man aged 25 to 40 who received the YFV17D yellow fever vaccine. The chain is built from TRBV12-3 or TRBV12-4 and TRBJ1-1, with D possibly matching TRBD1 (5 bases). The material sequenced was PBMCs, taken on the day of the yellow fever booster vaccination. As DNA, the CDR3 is TGTGCCAGCAGTTTATGGGGGATTTACGCTGAAGCTTTCTTT. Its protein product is CASSLWGIYAEAFF.